Listed below are T cell receptor beta chains from one sample, sequenced in a study of breast tumors, draining lymph nodes, adjacent tissues. From the multiplex PCR reads, TCRdb called clonotypes with MiXCR, one entry per CDR3 protein. The repertoire includes roughly 80,000 distinct CDR3 sequences, roughly 19% of them detected once, and around 2.5% sits in the top ten. The sample was axillary lymph node tissue. The receptors stem from a female donor with breast cancer. Some clones in this sample may be carry-over from other donors' samples. Each CDR3 is given with its conserved first and last residue. A D gene is named only where the DNA matches it firmly. Only some rows state a clone size, as once, few, many or a class for expanded clones.

TRBJ1-2	TRBV12-3/TRBV12-4	-	-	TGTGCCAGCAGCTTAATACGGACGGCGAACTATGGCTACTCCTTC	CASSLIRTANYGYSF
TRBJ2-4	TRBV2	-	-	TGTGCCAGCAGGGAGGCATCGACAGCCTCCAAAAACATTCAGTACTTC	CASREASTASKNIQYF
TRBJ1-5	TRBV19	many	-	TGTGCCAGTAGTATCCTAAGGGGTCAGCCCCAGCATTTT	CASSILRGQPQHF
TRBJ1-5	TRBV7-6	many	-	TGTGCCAGCAGCCGAAGTAGCAATCAGCCCCAGCATTTT	CASSRSSNQPQHF
TRBJ1-3	TRBV18	-	-	TGTGCCAGCTCACCATCAATCTCTGGAAACACCATATATTTT	CASSPSISGNTIYF
TRBJ1-4	TRBV15	many	-	TGTGCCACCAGCAGAGATTGGGGGACTAATGAAAAACTGTTTTTT	CATSRDWGTNEKLFF
TRBJ2-3	TRBV4-2	many	-	TGTGCCAGCAGCCAACCAGGTCAGAGCACAGATACGCAGTATTTT	CASSQPGQSTDTQYF
TRBJ2-1	TRBV7-3	many	TRBD2	TGTGCCAGCAGCTTAACGGGAGGGCCGTCGGATGAGCAGTTCTTC	CASSLTGGPSDEQFF
TRBJ1-5	TRBV6-6	few	-	TGTGCCAGCAGTTACAGGGTTGTTGGCAATCAGCCCCAGCATTTT	CASSYRVVGNQPQHF
TRBJ2-1	TRBV4-1	many	TRBD2	TGCGCCAGCAGCCAAGAATTCGCTAGCGGGACCTACAATGAGCAGTTCTTC	CASSQEFASGTYNEQFF
TRBJ1-3	TRBV6-6	many	-	TGTGCCAGCAGTCCCGGGCCTACCCCTGGAAACACCATATATTTT	CASSPGPTPGNTIYF
TRBJ2-5	TRBV27	-	TRBD1	TGTGCCAGCAGTTCCCTGACCGACAGGGTTGAGACCCAGTACTTC	CASSSLTDRVETQYF
TRBJ2-7	TRBV7-9	many	-	TGTGCCAGCAGCTTCACAGCCTACGAGCAGTACTTC	CASSFTAYEQYF
TRBJ2-6	TRBV7-2	many	-	TGTGCCAGCAGCTCAGGACCAGGCCGAACTGGGGCCAACGTCCTGACTTTC	CASSSGPGRTGANVLTF
TRBJ2-3	TRBV11-2	-	TRBD2	TGTGCCAGCAGCTTAGTCCAGGTTCTAGCGGGAGTCAACACAGATACGCAGTATTTT	CASSLVQVLAGVNTDTQYF
TRBJ1-5	TRBV5-6	many	-	TGTGCCAGCAGCGCTGGGCCGGAAAATCAGCCCCAGCATTTT	CASSAGPENQPQHF
TRBJ1-2	TRBV20-1	many	-	TGCAGTGCTGATTTGGGGACGACTAACTATGGCTACACCTTC	CSADLGTTNYGYTF
TRBJ2-7	TRBV28	-	TRBD1	TGTGCCAGCAGTGGACTCTCCGGGACAGGGGGCATCGAGCAGTACTTC	CASSGLSGTGGIEQYF
TRBJ2-7	TRBV20-1	many	TRBD2	TGCAGTGCTAGAGGGCTAGCGGGAGCGGACGAGCAGTACTTC	CSARGLAGADEQYF
TRBJ2-1	TRBV19	many	TRBD2	TGTGCCAGTAGTATCGGACTAGCGGGATACAATGAGCAGTTCTTC	CASSIGLAGYNEQFF
TRBJ2-7	TRBV20-1	many	TRBD2	TGCAGTGCTAGAGGAGTAGCGGGAGCATCCTACGAGCAGTACTTC	CSARGVAGASYEQYF
TRBJ1-2	TRBV27	-	TRBD1	TGTGCCAGCAGTTTATTAGCTTTCGCGGCAGGGGGTAAGAACTATGGCTACACCTTC	CASSLLAFAAGGKNYGYTF
TRBJ1-4	TRBV19	many	-	TGTGCCAGTAGTACCGGATTGTCAGCAACTAATGAAAAACTGTTTTTT	CASSTGLSATNEKLFF
TRBJ2-7	TRBV20-1	many	-	TGCAGTGCTCCAGGGGCCTGGGGGGGCTACGAGCAGTACTTC	CSAPGAWGGYEQYF
TRBJ2-7	TRBV20-1	many	-	TGCAGTGGGTCCCCCGCATACGAGCAGTACTTC	CSGSPAYEQYF
TRBJ1-4	TRBV11-2	many	-	TGTGCCAGCAGTTACTCAACGGAAAAACTGTTTTTT	CASSYSTEKLFF
TRBJ2-1	TRBV4-3	many	TRBD2	TGCGCCAGCAGCCAAGATCTGGGGACTAACAATGAGCAGTTCTTC	CASSQDLGTNNEQFF
TRBJ1-2	TRBV9	many	-	TGTGCCAGCAGCCCGGGCGACAGCCTCTATGGCTACACCTTC	CASSPGDSLYGYTF
TRBJ2-3	TRBV3-1	few	-	TGTGCCAGCAGTTGGCTAGCTCGTGCTAGCACAGATACGCAGTATTTT	CASSWLARASTDTQYF
TRBJ2-4	TRBV5-1	few	-	TGCGCCAGCAGAGAACTAGCCAAAAACATTCAGTACTTC	CASRELAKNIQYF
TRBJ1-1	TRBV20-1	-	TRBD1	TGCAGTGCTAGAAGAGCCGGGACAGGGAACACTGAAGCTTTCTTT	CSARRAGTGNTEAFF
TRBJ2-1	TRBV5-6	many	TRBD1	TGTGCCAGCAGCTTGGCAGGGGGCCCGTCAAATGAGCAGTTCTTC	CASSLAGGPSNEQFF
TRBJ2-3	TRBV11-3	many	TRBD1	TGTGCCAGCAGCCCGGGACAGGGTGGTCCCGATACGCAGTATTTT	CASSPGQGGPDTQYF
TRBJ1-2	TRBV6-5	many	TRBD1	TGTGCCAGCAGGCTAACCACAGGGGCTGGCTACACCTTC	CASRLTTGAGYTF
TRBJ2-3	TRBV7-9	many	-	TGTGCCAGCAGCGGGGGGAATACGCAGTATTTT	CASSGGNTQYF
TRBJ1-4	TRBV6-5	few	TRBD1	TGTGCCAGCAGTTTTAGTTACAGGGGCACTAATGAAAAACTGTTTTTT	CASSFSYRGTNEKLFF
TRBJ1-3	TRBV9	many	-	TGTGCCAGCAGCGTAGCAGGGGTGTCAGGAAACACCATATATTTT	CASSVAGVSGNTIYF
TRBJ2-2	TRBV10-2	-	TRBD1	TGCGCCACCCAACGGCTACAGGGGTGCGGAACCGGGGAGCTGTTTTTT	CATQRLQGCGTGELFF
TRBJ1-5	TRBV28	once	-	TGTGCCAGCAGTCGGACAGACCGGCGCAATCAGCCCCAGCATTTT	CASSRTDRRNQPQHF
TRBJ1-3	TRBV7-2	many	-	TGTGCCAGCAGCCTTCTGGCGGTTCGGACTGGAAACACCATATATTTT	CASSLLAVRTGNTIYF
TRBJ2-7	TRBV9	many	TRBD1	TGTGCCAGCAGCCTAAGACAGGGGGCGGGGGAGCAGTACTTC	CASSLRQGAGEQYF
TRBJ2-1	TRBV5-6	-	TRBD2	TGTGTCAGCAGCTTGCTAGCTAGCGGGAGTCGCTCGCCGTTCTTC	CVSSLLASGSRSPFF